This T cell receptor (beta chain) appears in the sequencing data of a study of a mutant IDH1 vaccine in newly diagnosed glioma. Background on the study: Vaccination began 4-6 weeks post radiotherapy alone, or with temozolomide cycles.

The CDR3 extends over 14 amino acids. The germline V gene has CDR1 SGHRS and CDR2 YFSETQ. V lost 2 bases to trimming and J lost 5 bases, with 13 bases between them. Notes on this clone: The antigen remains undetermined.

Time point specified: week 35, safety follow-up. Topical imiquimod accompanied each vaccine dose, which consisted of 300 ug of mutant IDH1 20-mer peptide. Sequenced by immunoSEQ multiplex PCR; TCRdb stores in-frame clones only, minus some. The table includes about 30,000 clones, roughly four fifths detected once. The source of this sequence is a man aged 25 to 45 with glioma. The sample consisted of PBMCs, taken from a glioma patient whose treatment included an IDH1 peptide vaccine. J is TRBJ2-5 and V is TRBV5-1, with D perhaps given as TRBD1 or TRBD2 (5 bases each). The CDR3 reads CASSFEGLGETQYF. CDR3 in DNA: TGCGCCAGCAGCTTTGAGGGGCTCGGGGAGACCCAGTACTTC.